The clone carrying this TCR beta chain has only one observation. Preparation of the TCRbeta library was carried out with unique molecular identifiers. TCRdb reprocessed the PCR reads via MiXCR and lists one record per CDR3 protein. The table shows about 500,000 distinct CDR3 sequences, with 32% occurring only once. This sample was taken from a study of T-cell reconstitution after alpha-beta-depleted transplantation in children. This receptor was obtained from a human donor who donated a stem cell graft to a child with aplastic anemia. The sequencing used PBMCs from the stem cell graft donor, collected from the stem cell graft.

CDR3 DNA sequence: TGTGCCAGCAGTCTGGGGCGGGCAGGGATTAATTCACCCCTCCACTTT. Encoded protein: CASSLGRAGINSPLHF. V gene TRBV12-3 or TRBV12-4 combines with J gene TRBJ1-6; a weak D match, TRBD1 (5 bases). CDR3 length equals 16 residues. V shed 5 bases and J shed 6 bases, with 17 bases lying between them.